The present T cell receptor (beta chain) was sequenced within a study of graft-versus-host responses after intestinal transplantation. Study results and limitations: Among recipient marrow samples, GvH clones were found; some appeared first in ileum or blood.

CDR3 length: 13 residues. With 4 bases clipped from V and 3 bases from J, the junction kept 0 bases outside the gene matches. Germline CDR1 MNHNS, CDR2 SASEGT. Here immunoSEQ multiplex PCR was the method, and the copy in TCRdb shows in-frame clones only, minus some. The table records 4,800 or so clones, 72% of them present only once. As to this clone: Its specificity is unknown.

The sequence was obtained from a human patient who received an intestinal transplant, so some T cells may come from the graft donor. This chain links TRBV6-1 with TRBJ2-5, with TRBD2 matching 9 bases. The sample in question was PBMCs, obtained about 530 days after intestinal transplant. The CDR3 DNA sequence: TGTGCCAGCAGTGCTAGCGGGGAAGAGACCCAGTACTTC. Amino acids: CASSASGEETQYF.